Below, 20 T cell receptor beta chains from the same sample are listed, as sequenced in a study of blood T cells in healthy people across ages. Primers used in a second PCR of roughly 6 to 12 cycles were a sample-barcoded 5' primer and a J-beta primer mix. Using its own MiXCR run on the 5' RACE reads, TCRdb lists one record per CDR3 protein. The sample records more than 1.4 million distinct CDR3 sequences, roughly 40% being singletons. The sequencing sample was made of blood. The receptors originated from a woman aged 18-29 years in good health.

Of note for this clonotype: The junction shows a germline mismatch at one end, possibly a read error. The chain links TRBV6-1 to TRBJ2-3; 9 bases line up with TRBD1. Germline values: CDR1 MNHNS, CDR2 SASEGT. There are 16 residues in the CDR3. The CDR3 is CTSSDPGTGSADTQYF. The CDR3 DNA is TGTACCAGCAGTGACCCCGGGACAGGGAGCGCAGATACGCAGTATTTT.

Worth noting for this clonotype: A much larger clone differs by one base, so this may be a read error. The genes are TRBV6-2 or TRBV6-3 and TRBJ2-1; 8 nucleotides align to TRBD2. In germline, CDR1 is MNHEY, CDR2 SVGEGT. This CDR3 has 14 residues. CDR3 loop: CASSYSGTRNERFF. DNA of the CDR3: TGTGCCAGCAGTTACAGCGGGACTAGGAATGAGCGGTTCTTC.

This clonotype was recorded a few times. The V call is TRBV7-9, the J call TRBJ2-5, with unresolved D. CDR1 SEHNR and CDR2 FQNEAQ come from the germline V gene (reference sequence). Trimming cost V 0 bases and J 4 bases, with 9 bases left between them. This CDR3 contains 14 residues. CDR3 in amino acids: CASSLAPAPETQYF. CDR3 in DNA: TGTGCCAGCAGCTTAGCCCCCGCTCCAGAGACCCAGTACTTC.

This clonotype was found many times. The rearrangement joins TRBV29-1 to TRBJ2-5, with TRBD1 matching 7 bases. The germline V gene encodes CDR1 SQVTM and CDR2 ANQGSEA. The length of the CDR3 is 12 residues. With 4 bases clipped from V and 4 bases from J, the junction kept 3 bases outside the gene matches. The CDR3 loop is CSVGQGVETQYF. In DNA, the CDR3 is TGCAGCGTTGGGCAGGGGGTAGAGACCCAGTACTTC.

This clonotype turned up a few times. This sequence joins TRBV28 and TRBJ2-1; possibly TRBD1 for D (7 bases). The CDR3 spans 12 residues. V was shortened by 5 bases and J by 12 bases, with 14 bases between the two germline ends. CDR1 and CDR2 from the germline V gene are MDHEN and SYDVKM. The CDR3 spells CASSRPQGGQFF. CDR3 sequence (DNA): TGTGCCAGCAGTCGACCCCAGGGGGGGCAGTTCTTC.

This clonotype was seen only once. This chain's CDR3 is CASSNVPGVSEKLFF. The CDR3 region has the DNA TGTGCCAGCAGCAATGTTCCGGGTGTGAGTGAAAAACTGTTTTTT. The chain uses TRBV7-6 and TRBJ1-4, with D hard to call. The ends were cut back, 5 bases at V and 7 bases at J, with 17 bases in the middle. In germline, CDR1 is SGHVS, CDR2 FNYEAQ. This CDR3 spans 15 amino acids.

The rearrangement links TRBV7-2 to TRBJ2-3; the D gene could be TRBD1 or TRBD2 (5 bases each). Germline CDR1 is SGHTA and CDR2 is FQGNSA. V lost 5 bases and J 7 bases, leaving 16 bases between the germline ends. CDR3 size: 14 residues. CDR3 bases: TGTGCCAGCAGCCCTGGACAAGCGGCCAATACGCAGTATTTT. Translated, it gives CASSPGQAANTQYF.

This sequence joins TRBV6-5 and TRBJ2-1; tentative D call: TRBD2 (6 bases). The CDR3 extends over 15 amino acids. In germline, CDR1 is MNHEY, CDR2 SVGAGI. Deletions cut 6 bases from V and 8 bases from J, with 20 bases between. The CDR3 DNA sequence: TGTGCCAGCAGACGACTAGTCTTAGGTGGGGATGAGCAGTTCTTC. Its translation is CASRRLVLGGDEQFF.

The genes are TRBV18 and TRBJ2-1; 7 positions match TRBD2. CDR3 length: 15 residues. CDR1 KGHSH and CDR2 LQKENI come from the germline V gene. With 0 bases clipped from V and 7 bases from J, the junction kept 6 bases outside the gene matches. The CDR3 DNA reads as TGTGCCAGCTCACCACCGGCGGGAGTTAGGAATGAGCAGTTCTTC. It is translated as CASSPPAGVRNEQFF.

The rearrangement uses TRBV4-1 and TRBJ2-3, with 12 bases aligning to TRBD2. CDR1 is MGHRA and CDR2 is YSYEKL in the germline V gene. V gave up 4 bases and J gave up 7 bases; unmatched junction bases: 9. CDR3 length: 16 amino acids. The CDR3 DNA reads as TGCGCCAGCAGCCGACCTAGCGGGGGGGGTGGAAATACGCAGTATTTT. It yields the protein CASSRPSGGGGNTQYF.

V is TRBV5-1 and J is TRBJ2-3; 7 bases are a match to TRBD2. Germline CDR1 reads SGHRS; CDR2 reads YFSETQ. The CDR3 is 17 residues long. J gave up 0 bases and V 4 bases, and 11 bases lay outside the gene matches. In DNA, the CDR3 is TGCGCCAGCAGCCGCTGGGGGGGAACTAGTAGCACAGATACGCAGTATTTT. This gives the protein CASSRWGGTSSTDTQYF.

This clonotype was observed a single time. The genes are TRBV5-5 and TRBJ1-2; TRBD1 is a possible D gene (6 bases). The CDR3 has 15 amino acids. Trimming removed 0 bases from V and 4 bases from J, with 13 bases in between. From germline, CDR1 is SGHKS and CDR2 YYEKEE (reference sequence). CDR3 amino acids: CASSLVTGWSYGYTF. CDR3 in DNA: TGTGCCAGCAGCTTGGTTACAGGGTGGAGCTATGGCTACACCTTC.

This clonotype has just a few counts. A junction boundary mismatches the germline segment, possibly from a read error. V usage is TRBV6-6 and J usage is TRBJ1-1; possible D gene TRBD1, 6 bases. Germline CDR1 reads MNHNY; CDR2 reads SVGAGI (reference sequence). The CDR3 spans 16 residues. The CDR3 spells CTSSPLGGGARTEAFF. Written as DNA, the CDR3 is TGTACCAGCAGTCCGCTGGGCGGGGGGGCGCGCACTGAAGCTTTCTTT.

This rearrangement joins TRBV7-9 to TRBJ2-3, with 11 positions matching TRBD2. CDR1 is SEHNR and CDR2 is FQNEAQ in the germline V gene (reference sequence). Trimming cost V 11 bases and J 6 bases; bases outside gene matches: 10. The length of the CDR3 is 14 residues. This CDR3 reads CAGMVAGGADTQYF. CDR3 DNA: TGTGCCGGCATGGTAGCGGGAGGGGCGGATACGCAGTATTTT.

The chain is built from TRBV12-3 or TRBV12-4 and TRBJ1-1; D is unclear. V lost 7 bases and J lost 6, with 9 bases in between. The CDR3 length is 11 residues. CDR3: CASTDRAEAFF. The CDR3, as DNA: TGTGCCAGCACCGACCGGGCTGAAGCTTTCTTT.

This clonotype was detected a few times. This sequence joins TRBV6-5 and TRBJ2-7; possible D gene TRBD2, 6 bases. The CDR3 length is 15 residues. The V end was cut by 4 bases, the J end by 3 bases, with 16 bases between. Germline V gene data show CDR1 as MNHEY and CDR2 as SVGAGI. In nucleotides, the CDR3 is TGTGCCAGCAGTTCTGGGGTAGCGGACTACTACGAGCAGTACTTC. Its translation is CASSSGVADYYEQYF.

CDR3 DNA sequence: TGTGCCAGCAGCCAAGATGGTATGGGGTGGAACACTGAAGCTTTCTTT. Protein product: CASSQDGMGWNTEAFF. J is TRBJ1-1 and V is TRBV14; D is ambiguous. This CDR3 spans 16 amino acids. The germline CDR1 and CDR2 sequences are SGHDN and FVKESK. Trimming took 0 bases from V and 1 from J, leaving 12 bases between them.

J is TRBJ1-4 and V is TRBV6-6; no clear D. Germline-derived CDR1 and CDR2 are MNHNY and SVGAGI (reference sequence). The CDR3 runs 15 residues. V was shortened by 4 bases and J by 1 base, with 10 bases between the two germline ends. CDR3 bases: TGTGCCAGCAGTTTCCTGGAGGGAACTAATGAAAAACTGTTTTTT. Translating it yields CASSFLEGTNEKLFF.

This chain connects TRBV20-1 to TRBJ2-7; 15 nucleotides match TRBD2. The CDR3 is 17 residues long. The V and J ends lost 0 bases and 2 bases, in that order; junction bases with no gene match: 5. Germline V gene data show CDR1 as DFQATT and CDR2 as SNEGSKA (reference sequence). The CDR3 is CSARDTGLAGGTYEQYF. In nucleotides, the CDR3 is TGCAGTGCTAGAGATACCGGACTAGCGGGAGGGACCTACGAGCAGTACTTC.

J is TRBJ2-6 and V is TRBV4-1, with 7 bases fitting TRBD1. The germline V gene has CDR1 MGHRA and CDR2 YSYEKL. There are 19 residues in the CDR3. V lost 0 bases to trimming and J lost 0 bases; unmatched junction nucleotides: 8. CDR3 sequence (DNA): TGCGCCAGCAGCCAAGAGGTGCCGGGACAGAGCTCTGGGGCCAACGTCCTGACTTTC. This translates into CASSQEVPGQSSGANVLTF.